This entry concerns a single TCR beta chain. The sample holds a few counts of this clonotype. Its antigen remains undetermined. Per-nucleotide qualities are absent, and no much larger clonotype sits a single base away. The instrument given in TCRdb is Illumina MiSeq. TCRdb's own reprocessing of the public reads used fastp at Q25 and MiXCR and kept productive beta chains. For every CDR3 protein sequence, its rows merge into one entry that carries the most common genes and DNA. Here the sample has roughly 4,500 distinct CDR3 sequences; around 8.1% occur a single time. The ten top clones hold roughly 10% of the sample. CDR1 and CDR2, looked up from the germline V gene, are SGHRS and YFSETQ. V lost 0 bases and J lost 7 bases, and the count of bases not matched to a germline gene is 0. Inclusive of the bounding cysteine and phenylalanine, the CDR3 is 15 residues long. Left in the record is the CDR3 DNA by itself, 45 bases read in frame from the first base.

The data were taken from a study. Sequencing was performed on CD4+ T cells from synovial fluid. This TCR was sampled from a human donor with rheumatoid arthritis. The rearrangement combines TRBV5-1 with TRBJ2-1; 14 nucleotides in the junction match TRBD2. The sequenced DNA: TGCGCCAGCAGCTTGGGACTAGCGGGAGGGAATGAGCAGTTCTTC. It translates as CASSLGLAGGNEQFF.